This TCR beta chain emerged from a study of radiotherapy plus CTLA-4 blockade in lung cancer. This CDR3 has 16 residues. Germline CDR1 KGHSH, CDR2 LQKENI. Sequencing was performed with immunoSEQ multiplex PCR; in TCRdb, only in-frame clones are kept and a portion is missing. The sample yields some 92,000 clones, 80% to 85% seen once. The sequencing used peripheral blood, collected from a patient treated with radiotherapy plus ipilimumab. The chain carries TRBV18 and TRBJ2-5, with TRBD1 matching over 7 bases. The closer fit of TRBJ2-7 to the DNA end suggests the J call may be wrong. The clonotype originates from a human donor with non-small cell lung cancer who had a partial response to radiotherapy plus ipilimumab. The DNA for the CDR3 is TGTGCCAGCTCACCCCCCGACAGGGTAAGGCCCTACGAGCAGTACTTC. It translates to CASSPPDRVRPYEQYF.